The subject of this entry is one T cell receptor (beta chain). Its cognate antigen is unknown. The data originate from a study of CXCR3-negative and CXCR3-positive naive CD8 T cells. Overall study context: The libraries yielded roughly 130 million TRB reads, about 1.5 +/- 0.3 million each.

Regarding the study as a whole: Fresh PBMCs were used in most assays, and CXCR3 expression partially decreased after cryopreservation.

300,000 cells per CD8+ T cell subset were flow-sorted in triplicate. CDR3 size: 15 residues. Germline CDR1 reads DFQATT; CDR2 reads SNEGSKA (reference sequence). The TRB libraries of cDNA were built by UMI-labeled 5' RACE. TCRdb reprocessed the 5' RACE reads and stores each CDR3 protein as one record, lacking DNA. The repertoire shows tens of thousands of distinct CDR3 sequences; the top ten hold around 1.4%. Sample: naive CXCR3- CD8+ T cells from blood. Subset of the sample: CD45RO-CCR7+CD27+CD95- naive CD8+ T cells lacking CXCR3 (TNR3-). The source is a human donor in good health. Some clones in this sample may be carry-over from other donors' samples. The chain couples TRBV20-1 to TRBJ2-3; the D call of TRBD2 rests on TCRdb alone, since no DNA is present to check it. The CDR3 sequence: CSATLAGVSTDTQYF.